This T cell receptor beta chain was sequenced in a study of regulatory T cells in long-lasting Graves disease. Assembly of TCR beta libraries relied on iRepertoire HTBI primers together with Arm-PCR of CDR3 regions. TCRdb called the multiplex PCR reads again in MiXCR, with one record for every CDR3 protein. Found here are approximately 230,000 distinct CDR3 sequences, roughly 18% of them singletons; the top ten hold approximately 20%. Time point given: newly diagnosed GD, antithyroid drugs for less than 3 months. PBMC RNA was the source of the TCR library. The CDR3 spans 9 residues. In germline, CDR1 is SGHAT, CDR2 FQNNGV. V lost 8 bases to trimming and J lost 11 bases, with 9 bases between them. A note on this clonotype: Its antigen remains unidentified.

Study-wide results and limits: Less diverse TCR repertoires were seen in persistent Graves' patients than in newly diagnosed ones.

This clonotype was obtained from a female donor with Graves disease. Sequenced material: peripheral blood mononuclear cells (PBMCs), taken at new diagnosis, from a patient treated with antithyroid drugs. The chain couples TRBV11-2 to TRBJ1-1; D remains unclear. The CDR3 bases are TGTGCCAGCCTCGGTGGGGCTTTCTTT. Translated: CASLGGAFF.